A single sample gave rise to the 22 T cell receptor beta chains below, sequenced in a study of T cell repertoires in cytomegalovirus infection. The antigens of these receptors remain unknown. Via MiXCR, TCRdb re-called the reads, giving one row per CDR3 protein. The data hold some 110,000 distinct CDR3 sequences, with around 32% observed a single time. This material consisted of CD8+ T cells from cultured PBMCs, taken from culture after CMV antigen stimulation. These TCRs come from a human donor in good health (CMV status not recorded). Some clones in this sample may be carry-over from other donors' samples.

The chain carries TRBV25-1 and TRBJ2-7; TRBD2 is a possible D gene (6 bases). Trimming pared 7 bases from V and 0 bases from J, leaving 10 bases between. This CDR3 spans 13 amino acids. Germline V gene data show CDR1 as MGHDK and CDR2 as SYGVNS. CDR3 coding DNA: TGTGCCAGCATCGGGCGGGGCTCCTACGAGCAGTACTTC. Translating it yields CASIGRGSYEQYF.

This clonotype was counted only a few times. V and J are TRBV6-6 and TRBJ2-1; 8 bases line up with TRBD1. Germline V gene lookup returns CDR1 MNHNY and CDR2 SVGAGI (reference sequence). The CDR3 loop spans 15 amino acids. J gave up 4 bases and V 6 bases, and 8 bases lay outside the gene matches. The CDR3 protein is CASSKAGTGYNEQFF. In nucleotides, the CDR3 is TGTGCCAGCAGCAAGGCCGGGACAGGATACAATGAGCAGTTCTTC.

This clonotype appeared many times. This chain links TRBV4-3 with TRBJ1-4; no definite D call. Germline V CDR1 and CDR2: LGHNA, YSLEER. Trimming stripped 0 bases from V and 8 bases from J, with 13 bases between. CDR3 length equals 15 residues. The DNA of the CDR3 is TGCGCCAGCAGCCAAGATCGAGGGTTCTACGAAAAACTGTTTTTT. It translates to CASSQDRGFYEKLFF.

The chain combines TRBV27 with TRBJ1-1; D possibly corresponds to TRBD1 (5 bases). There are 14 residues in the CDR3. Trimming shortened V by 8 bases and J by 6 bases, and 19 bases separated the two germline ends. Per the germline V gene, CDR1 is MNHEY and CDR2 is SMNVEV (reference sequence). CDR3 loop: CASAEGREFAEAFF. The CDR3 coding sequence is TGTGCCAGCGCTGAGGGCAGGGAATTCGCTGAAGCTTTCTTT.

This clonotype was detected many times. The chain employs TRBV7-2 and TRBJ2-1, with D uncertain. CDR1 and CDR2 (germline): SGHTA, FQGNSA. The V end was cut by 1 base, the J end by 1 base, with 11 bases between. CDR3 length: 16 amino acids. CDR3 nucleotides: TGTGCCAGCAGCTTAGGTGGCCCCAGATCCTACAATGAGCAGTTCTTC. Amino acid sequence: CASSLGGPRSYNEQFF. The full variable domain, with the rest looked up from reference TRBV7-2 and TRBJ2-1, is GAGVSQSPSNKVTEKGKDVELRCDPISGHTALYWYRQSLGQGLEFLIYFQGNSAPDKSGLPSDRFSAERTGGSVSTLTIQRTQQEDSAVYLCASSLGGPRSYNEQFFGPGTRLTVL.

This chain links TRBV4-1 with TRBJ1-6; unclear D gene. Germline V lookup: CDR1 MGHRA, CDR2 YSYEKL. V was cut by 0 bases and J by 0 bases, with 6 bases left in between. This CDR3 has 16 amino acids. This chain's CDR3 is CASSQDPSSYNSPLHF. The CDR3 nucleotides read TGCGCCAGCAGCCAAGACCCAAGCTCCTATAATTCACCCCTCCACTTT.

CDR3 DNA sequence: TGTGCCCCCCCCGAGGCCACTGAAGCTTTCTTT. It encodes CAPPEATEAFF. The chain has TRBV28 and TRBJ1-1; D call uncertain. This CDR3 is 11 amino acids long. Germline lookup yields CDR1 MDHEN and CDR2 SYDVKM. Trimming stripped 11 bases from V and 4 bases from J, with 11 bases between.

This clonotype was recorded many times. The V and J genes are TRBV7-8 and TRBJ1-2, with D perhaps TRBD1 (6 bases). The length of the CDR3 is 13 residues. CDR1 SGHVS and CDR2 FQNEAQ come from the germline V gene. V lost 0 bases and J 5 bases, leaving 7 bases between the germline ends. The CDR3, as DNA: TGTGCCAGCAGCTTAGCAGGGGGTTATGGCTACACCTTC. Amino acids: CASSLAGGYGYTF.

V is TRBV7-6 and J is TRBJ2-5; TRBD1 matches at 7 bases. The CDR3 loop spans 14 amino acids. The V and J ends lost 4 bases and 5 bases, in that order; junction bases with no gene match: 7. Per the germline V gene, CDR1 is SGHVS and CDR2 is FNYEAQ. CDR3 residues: CASSSTGSSETQYF. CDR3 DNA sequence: TGTGCCAGCAGCTCGACAGGGAGCAGCGAGACCCAGTACTTC.

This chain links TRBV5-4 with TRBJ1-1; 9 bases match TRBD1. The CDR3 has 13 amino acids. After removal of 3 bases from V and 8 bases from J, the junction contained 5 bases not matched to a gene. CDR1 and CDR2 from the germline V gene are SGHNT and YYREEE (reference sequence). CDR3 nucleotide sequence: TGTGCCAGCAGCTGGGGACAGGGAGTGGAAGCTTTCTTT. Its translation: CASSWGQGVEAFF.

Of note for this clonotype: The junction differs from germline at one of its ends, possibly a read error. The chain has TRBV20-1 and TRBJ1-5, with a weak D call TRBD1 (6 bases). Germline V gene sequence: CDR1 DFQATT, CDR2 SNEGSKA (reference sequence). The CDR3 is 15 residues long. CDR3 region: CSARGPGEGNQPQHF. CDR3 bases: TGCAGTGCCAGAGGGCCAGGGGAGGGCAATCAGCCCCAGCATTTT.

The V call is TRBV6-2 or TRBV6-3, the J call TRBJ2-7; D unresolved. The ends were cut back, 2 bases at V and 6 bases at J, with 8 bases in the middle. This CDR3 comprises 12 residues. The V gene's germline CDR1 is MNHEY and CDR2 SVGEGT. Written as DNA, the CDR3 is TGTGCCAGCAGTTACCCCTACCTCGAGCAGTACTTC. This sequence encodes CASSYPYLEQYF.

CDR3 nucleotides: TGTGCCAGCAGCTCAAATGGGGTAGGGCAGTTCTTC. Its translation: CASSSNGVGQFF. This chain links TRBV7-9 with TRBJ2-1; D not certain. V was clipped by 4 bases and J by 12 bases, with 13 bases between them. This CDR3 region has 12 residues. Germline loops: CDR1 SEHNR, CDR2 FQNEAQ (reference sequence).

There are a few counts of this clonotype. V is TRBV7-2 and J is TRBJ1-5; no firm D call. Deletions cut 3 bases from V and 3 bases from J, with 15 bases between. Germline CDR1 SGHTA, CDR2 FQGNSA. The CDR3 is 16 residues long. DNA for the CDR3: TGTGCCAGCAGCTTGCACCTTGGCCCAGTCAATCAGCCCCAGCATTTT. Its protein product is CASSLHLGPVNQPQHF.

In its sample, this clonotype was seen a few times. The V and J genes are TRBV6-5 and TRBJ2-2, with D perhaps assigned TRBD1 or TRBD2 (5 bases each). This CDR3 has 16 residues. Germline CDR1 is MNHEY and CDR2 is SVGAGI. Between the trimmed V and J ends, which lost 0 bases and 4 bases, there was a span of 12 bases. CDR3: CASSYSRGRGTGELFF. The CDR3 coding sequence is TGTGCCAGCAGTTACTCCCGGGGACGTGGCACCGGGGAGCTGTTTTTT.

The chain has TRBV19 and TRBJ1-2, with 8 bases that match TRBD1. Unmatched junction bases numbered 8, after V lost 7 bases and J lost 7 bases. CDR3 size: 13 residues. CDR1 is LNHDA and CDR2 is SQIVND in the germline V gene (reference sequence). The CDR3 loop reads CASNTTGVGGYTF. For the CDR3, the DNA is TGTGCCAGTAACACGACAGGGGTCGGTGGCTACACCTTC.

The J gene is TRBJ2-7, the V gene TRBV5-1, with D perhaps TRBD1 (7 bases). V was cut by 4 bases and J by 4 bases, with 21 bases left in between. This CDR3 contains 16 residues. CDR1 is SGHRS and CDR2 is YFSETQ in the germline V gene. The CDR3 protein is CASSLTPGGQGYEQYF. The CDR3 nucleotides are TGCGCCAGCAGCCTGACACCAGGGGGGCAAGGGTACGAGCAGTACTTC.

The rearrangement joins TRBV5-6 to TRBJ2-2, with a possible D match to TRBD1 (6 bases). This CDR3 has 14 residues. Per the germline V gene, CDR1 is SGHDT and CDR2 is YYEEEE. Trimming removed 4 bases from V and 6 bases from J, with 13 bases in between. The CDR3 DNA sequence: TGTGCCAGCAGCATTTCAGGGGTCTCCGGGGAGCTGTTTTTT. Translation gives CASSISGVSGELFF.

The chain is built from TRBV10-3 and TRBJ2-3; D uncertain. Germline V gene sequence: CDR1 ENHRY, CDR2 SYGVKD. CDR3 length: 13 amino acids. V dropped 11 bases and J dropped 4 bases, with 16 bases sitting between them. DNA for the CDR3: TGTGCCGTCATGGACGTGGTTGCAGATACGCAGTATTTT. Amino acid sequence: CAVMDVVADTQYF.

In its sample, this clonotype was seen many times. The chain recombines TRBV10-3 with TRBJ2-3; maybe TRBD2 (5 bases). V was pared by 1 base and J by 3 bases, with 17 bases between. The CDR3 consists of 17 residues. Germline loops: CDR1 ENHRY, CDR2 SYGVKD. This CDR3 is CAISEFGKAVGTDTQYF. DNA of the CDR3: TGTGCCATCAGTGAGTTCGGGAAGGCTGTGGGGACAGATACGCAGTATTTT.

CDR3 in amino acids: CASSPVGGLVQETQYF. Written as DNA, the CDR3 is TGCGCCAGCAGCCCGGTAGGGGGGCTGGTTCAAGAGACCCAGTACTTC. The chain uses TRBV5-1 and TRBJ2-5; TRBD1 or TRBD2 may be the D gene (6 bases each). Germline V gives CDR1 SGHRS, CDR2 YFSETQ. The CDR3 totals 16 residues. V gave up 4 bases and J gave up 2 bases, with 18 bases separating them.

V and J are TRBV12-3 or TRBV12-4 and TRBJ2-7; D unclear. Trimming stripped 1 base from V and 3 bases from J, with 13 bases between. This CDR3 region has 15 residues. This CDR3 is CASSLDFDRNYEQYF. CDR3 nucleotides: TGTGCCAGCAGTTTAGATTTTGATAGGAACTACGAGCAGTACTTC.